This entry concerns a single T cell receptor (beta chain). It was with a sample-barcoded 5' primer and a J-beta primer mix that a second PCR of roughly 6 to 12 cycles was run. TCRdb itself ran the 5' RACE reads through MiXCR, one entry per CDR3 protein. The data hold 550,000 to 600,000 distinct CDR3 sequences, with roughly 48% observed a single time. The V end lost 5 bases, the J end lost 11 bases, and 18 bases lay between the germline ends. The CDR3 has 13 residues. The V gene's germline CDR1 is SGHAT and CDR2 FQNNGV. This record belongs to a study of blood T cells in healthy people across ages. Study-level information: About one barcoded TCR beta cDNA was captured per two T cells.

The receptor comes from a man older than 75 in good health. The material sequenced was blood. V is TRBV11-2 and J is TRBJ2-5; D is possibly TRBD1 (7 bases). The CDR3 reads CASSAGQLNEQYF. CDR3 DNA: TGTGCCAGCAGCGCGGGACAGCTCAATGAGCAGTACTTC.